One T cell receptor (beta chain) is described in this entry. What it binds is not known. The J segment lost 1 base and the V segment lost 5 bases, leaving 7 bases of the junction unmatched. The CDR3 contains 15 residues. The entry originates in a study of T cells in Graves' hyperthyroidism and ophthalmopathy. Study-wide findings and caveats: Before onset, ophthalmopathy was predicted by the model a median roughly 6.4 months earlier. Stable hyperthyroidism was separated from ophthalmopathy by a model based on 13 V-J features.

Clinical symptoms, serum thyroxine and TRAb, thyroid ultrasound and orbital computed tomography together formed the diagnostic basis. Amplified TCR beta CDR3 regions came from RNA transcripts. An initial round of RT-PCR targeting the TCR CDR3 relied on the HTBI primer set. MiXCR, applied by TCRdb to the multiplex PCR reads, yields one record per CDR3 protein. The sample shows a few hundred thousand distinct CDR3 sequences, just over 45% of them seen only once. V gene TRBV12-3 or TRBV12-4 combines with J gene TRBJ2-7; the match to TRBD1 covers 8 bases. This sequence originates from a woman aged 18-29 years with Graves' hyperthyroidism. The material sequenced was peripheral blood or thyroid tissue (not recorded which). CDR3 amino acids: CASSIQGEASYEQYF. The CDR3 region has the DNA TGTGCCAGCAGTATACAGGGGGAGGCTTCCTACGAGCAGTACTTC.